Listed below are T cell receptor beta chains from one sample, sequenced in a study of metastatic and nonmetastatic thyroid tumors. TCRdb called clones again from the PCR reads with MiXCR. The repertoire consists of some 29,000 clones, with around 7% occurring once and the leading ten covering 43%. Material: blood. These receptors were taken from a female donor with papillary thyroid cancer or a benign thyroid nodule (not recorded which). Some clones in this sample may be carry-over from other donors' samples. The CDR3 runs from the conserved cysteine through the conserved F or W.

j_call v_call cdr3_length cdr3_aa
TRBJ1-2 TRBV24-1 13 CATRADSAAGYTF
TRBJ2-3 TRBV15 15 CATSRPGQNTDTQYF
TRBJ1-2 TRBV7-2 15 CASSLTGGALGGYTF
TRBJ1-1 TRBV27 13 CASSQQQGYGAFF
TRBJ1-6 TRBV7-3 16 CAKTGTQGLNNSPLHF
TRBJ2-7 TRBV5-1 14 CASRGSGDLYEQYF
TRBJ2-7 TRBV5-4 16 CASSSGLAASSYEQYF
TRBJ1-3 TRBV6-1 16 CASSRTTGLLGNTIYF
TRBJ2-3 TRBV29-1 15 CSVESGTGGTDTQYF
TRBJ1-1 TRBV28 13 CASMTPQDTEAFF
TRBJ2-2 TRBV19 15 CASSQGALNTGELFF
TRBJ1-5 TRBV27 15 CASSPMGGRNQPQHF
TRBJ2-7 TRBV28 14 CASSLGLLSYEQYF
TRBJ1-4 TRBV10-3 15 CAISGGQDINEKLFF
TRBJ2-1 TRBV27 15 CASRHVGRKYNEQFF
TRBJ2-3 TRBV6-2/TRBV6-3 16 CASSYSSGGGADTQCF
TRBJ1-2 TRBV6-6 15 CASSYSGPGNYGYTF
TRBJ2-3 TRBV3-1 15 CASSQERLAIGTQYF
TRBJ2-3 TRBV6-5 18 CASSYLSRVSGGVDTQYF
TRBJ1-1 TRBV11-2 14 CASSSPSRSTEAFF
TRBJ2-6 TRBV5-1 15 CASSLGVSGANVLTF
TRBJ1-5 TRBV5-1 15 CASSLEGDRDQPQHF
TRBJ2-7 TRBV3-1 13 CASTSLGEYEQYF
TRBJ2-5 TRBV7-9 15 CASRLWASGGETQYF
TRBJ2-1 TRBV4-3 15 CASSQEGSQLNEQFF
TRBJ2-3 TRBV20-1 13 CSANRRLTDTQYF
TRBJ2-2 TRBV6-1 15 CASLISPTGSGELFF
TRBJ2-1 TRBV19 17 CASSSRQGALRNNEQFF
TRBJ2-1 TRBV7-8 15 CASSLTSGGFNEQFF
TRBJ1-1 TRBV20-1 15 CSARASGGSNTEAFF
TRBJ1-3 TRBV6-1 15 CASSDLRPPGNTIYF
TRBJ2-5 TRBV15 13 CATSVFAGETQYF
TRBJ1-2 TRBV25-1 11 CASSEAYGYTF
TRBJ2-1 TRBV25-1 10 CARALNEQFF
TRBJ2-2 TRBV5-1 14 CASLSGPITGELFF
TRBJ2-3 TRBV10-2 15 CASSWTISSTDTQYF
TRBJ2-5 TRBV2 12 CASSRTRDRKYF
TRBJ2-7 TRBV30 12 CAWSAFSYEQYF
TRBJ1-5 TRBV7-2 14 CASRVTGGNQPKHF
TRBJ1-2 TRBV12-3/TRBV12-4 13 CASSPTGQGGYTF
TRBJ2-7 TRBV2 15 CASSEGLAETYEQYF
TRBJ2-7 TRBV6-1 16 CASSETVAGGSYEQYF
TRBJ1-2 TRBV7-2 15 CASSRGDRENYGYTF
TRBJ1-6 TRBV30 14 CAWRVGTRASPLHF
TRBJ2-1 TRBV28 20 CASSFKAVFRLAGEYNEQFF
TRBJ2-4 TRBV15 18 CATSRVPSGRGAKNIQYF
TRBJ1-6 TRBV6-1 16 CASRYRTDPYNSPLHF
TRBJ2-7 TRBV6-1 13 CASKTEELDEQYF
TRBJ1-5 TRBV25-1 14 CASSELLGSQPQHF
TRBJ2-7 TRBV15 18 CATSRDRLAGGHSYEQYF
TRBJ2-1 TRBV7-2 16 CASSQTAGTSYNEQFF
TRBJ2-1 TRBV7-8 17 CASSLALFGALGNEQFF
TRBJ1-3 TRBV18 14 CASSRDRSGNTIYF
TRBJ1-1 TRBV20-1 15 CSARAWGDLNTEAFF
TRBJ2-7 TRBV10-3 12 CAIKTSAGEQYF